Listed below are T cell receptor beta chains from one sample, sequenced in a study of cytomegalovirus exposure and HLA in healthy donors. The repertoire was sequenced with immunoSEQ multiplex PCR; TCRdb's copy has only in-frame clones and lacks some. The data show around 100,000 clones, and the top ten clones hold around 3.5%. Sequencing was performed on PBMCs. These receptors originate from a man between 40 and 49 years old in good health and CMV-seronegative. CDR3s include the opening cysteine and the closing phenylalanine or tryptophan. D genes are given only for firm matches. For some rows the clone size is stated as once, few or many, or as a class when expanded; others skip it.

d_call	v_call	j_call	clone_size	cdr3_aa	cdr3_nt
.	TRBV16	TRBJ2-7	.	CASSQPGHGGEQYF	TGTGCCAGCAGCCAGCCGGGACACGGCGGCGAGCAGTACTTC
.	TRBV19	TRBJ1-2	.	CASTHRDRYTF	TGTGCCAGTACCCACAGGGACCGCTACACCTTC
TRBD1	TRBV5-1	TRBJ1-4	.	CASSTSGTGKANEKLFF	TGCGCCAGCAGCACATCCGGGACAGGGAAAGCTAATGAAAAACTGTTTTTT
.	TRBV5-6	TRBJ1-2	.	CASSRTGSRREYTF	TGTGCCAGCAGCCGAACAGGTTCCCGGCGGGAGTACACCTTC
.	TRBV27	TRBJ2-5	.	CASSLAPRGETQYF	TGTGCCAGCAGTTTGGCCCCCCGGGGGGAGACCCAGTACTTC
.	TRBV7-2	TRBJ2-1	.	CASSTGAGSNEQFF	TGTGCCAGCAGCACCGGAGCAGGGTCCAATGAGCAGTTCTTC
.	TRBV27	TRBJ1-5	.	CASSLSGAGQPQHF	TGTGCCAGCAGTTTATCCGGGGCGGGACAGCCCCAGCATTTT
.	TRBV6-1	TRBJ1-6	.	CASSEPPSSYNSPLHF	TGTGCCAGCAGTGAACCGCCTAGCTCCTATAATTCACCCCTCCACTTT
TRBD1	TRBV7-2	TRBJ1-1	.	CASSLRGTGALNTEAFF	TGTGCCAGCAGCTTACGAGGGACAGGGGCTCTGAACACTGAAGCTTTCTTT
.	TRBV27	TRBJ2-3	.	CASSFSAAADTQYF	TGTGCCAGCAGTTTCTCTGCGGCAGCAGATACGCAGTATTTT
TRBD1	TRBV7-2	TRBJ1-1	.	CASSSMTGDTEAFF	TGTGCCAGCAGCTCAATGACAGGGGACACTGAAGCTTTCTTT
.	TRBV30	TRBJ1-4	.	CAWSVGSGELFF	TGTGCCTGGAGTGTTGGTTCGGGGGAACTGTTTTTT
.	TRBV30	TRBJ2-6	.	CAWSREGDPGANVLTF	TGTGCCTGGAGTAGGGAGGGGGATCCTGGGGCCAACGTCCTGACTTTC
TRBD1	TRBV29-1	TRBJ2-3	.	CSGRQGTSTDTQYF	TGCAGCGGCCGACAGGGAACCAGCACAGATACGCAGTATTTT
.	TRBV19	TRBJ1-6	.	CATSEGAGNSPLHF	TGTGCCACCAGCGAGGGCGCGGGTAATTCACCCCTCCACTTT
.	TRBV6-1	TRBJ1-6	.	CASSNRVNNSPLHF	TGTGCCAGCAGTAACAGGGTAAATAATTCACCCCTCCACTTT
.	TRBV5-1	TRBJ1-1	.	CASSLGAQNTEAFF	TGCGCCAGCAGCTTGGGGGCCCAGAACACTGAAGCTTTCTTT
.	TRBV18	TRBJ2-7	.	CASSRYGSYEQYF	TGTGCCAGCTCACGGTACGGTTCCTACGAGCAGTACTTC
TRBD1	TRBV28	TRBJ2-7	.	CASSPGTGAIPYEQYF	TGTGCCAGCAGCCCCGGGACAGGGGCTATCCCCTACGAGCAGTACTTC
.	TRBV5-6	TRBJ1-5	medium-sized	CASSSNRGNSNQPQHF	TGTGCCAGCAGCTCGAATAGGGGGAATAGCAATCAGCCCCAGCATTTT
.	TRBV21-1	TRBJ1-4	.	CASSRGTNEKLFF	TGTGCCAGCAGCCGGGGAACGAATGAAAAACTGTTTTTT
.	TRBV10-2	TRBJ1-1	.	CASSDRGNTEAFF	TGCGCCAGCAGTGACAGGGGGAACACTGAAGCTTTCTTT
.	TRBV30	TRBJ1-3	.	CAWNRPGRNTIYF	TGTGCCTGGAATCGGCCAGGGAGAAACACCATATATTTT
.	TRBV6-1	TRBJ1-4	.	CASSYSEKLFF	TGTGCCAGCAGCTACAGTGAAAAACTGTTTTTT
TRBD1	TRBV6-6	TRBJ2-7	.	CASSPDRQGGEQYF	TGTGCCAGCAGTCCCGACCGACAGGGCGGCGAGCAGTACTTC
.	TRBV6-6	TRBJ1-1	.	CASSRRGAQSNTEAFF	TGTGCCAGCAGCCGTCGGGGGGCGCAATCAAACACTGAAGCTTTCTTT
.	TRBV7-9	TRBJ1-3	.	CASRSHIAVTSGNTIYF	TGTGCCAGCAGATCCCACATAGCGGTCACCTCTGGAAACACCATATATTTT
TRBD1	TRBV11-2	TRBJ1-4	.	CASSLTGKVGEKLFF	TGTGCCAGCAGCCTGACAGGGAAAGTCGGTGAAAAACTGTTTTTT
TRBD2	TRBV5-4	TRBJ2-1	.	CASSYQAGADNEQFF	TGTGCCAGCAGCTACCAAGCGGGAGCGGACAATGAGCAGTTCTTC
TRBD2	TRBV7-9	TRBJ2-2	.	CASTGSPGGFTGELFF	TGTGCCAGCACAGGGAGTCCGGGGGGTTTCACCGGGGAGCTGTTTTTT
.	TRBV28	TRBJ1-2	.	CASSFRNYGYTF	TGTGCCAGCAGTTTTCGGAACTATGGCTACACCTTC
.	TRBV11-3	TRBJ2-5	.	CASSLDKTKEETQYF	TGTGCCAGCAGCTTAGATAAAACAAAAGAAGAGACCCAGTACTTC
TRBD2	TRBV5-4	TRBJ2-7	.	CASRDGTSGSLYEQYF	TGTGCCAGCAGAGATGGGACTAGCGGGAGTTTGTACGAGCAGTACTTC
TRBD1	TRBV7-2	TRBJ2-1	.	CASSPLGQGARQFF	TGTGCCAGCAGCCCTTTGGGACAGGGGGCACGGCAGTTCTTC
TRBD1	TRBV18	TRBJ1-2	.	CASSLPFDRVYGYTF	TGTGCCAGCTCACTCCCCTTCGACAGGGTCTATGGCTACACCTTC
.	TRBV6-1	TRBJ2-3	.	CASSEAGWQADTQYF	TGTGCCAGCAGTGAAGCGGGTTGGCAGGCAGATACGCAGTATTTT
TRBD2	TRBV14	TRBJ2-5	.	CASSQGTSGRPETQYF	TGTGCCAGCAGCCAAGGGACTAGCGGGAGGCCTGAGACCCAGTACTTC
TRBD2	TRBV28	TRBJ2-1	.	CASSLRLGSGPNNEQFF	TGTGCCAGCAGTTTACGACTGGGTAGCGGGCCTAACAATGAGCAGTTCTTC
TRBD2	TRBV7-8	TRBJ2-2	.	CASSFLGGTGELFF	TGTGCCAGCAGCTTCTTGGGGGGGACCGGGGAGCTGTTTTTT
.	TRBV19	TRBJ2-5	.	CASSPMTGGHSETQYF	TGTGCCAGTAGCCCGATGACTGGGGGACACTCAGAGACCCAGTACTTC
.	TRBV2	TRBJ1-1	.	CASSEAQGGGTEAFF	TGTGCCAGCAGTGAAGCGCAGGGAGGGGGCACTGAAGCTTTCTTT
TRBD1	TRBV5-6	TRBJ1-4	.	CASSLSARGLTNEKLFF	TGTGCCAGCAGCTTGAGTGCCAGGGGGCTAACTAATGAAAAACTGTTTTTT
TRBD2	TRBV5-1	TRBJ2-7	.	CASSRGSWGLAGGKVGYEQYF	TGCGCCAGCAGCCGGGGCTCTTGGGGACTAGCGGGAGGTAAAGTGGGCTACGAGCAGTACTTC
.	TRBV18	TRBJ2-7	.	CASSPRSEPRDHEQYF	TGTGCCAGCTCACCAAGGTCGGAGCCTCGAGACCACGAGCAGTACTTC
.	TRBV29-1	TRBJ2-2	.	CSVDGLLTGELFF	TGCAGCGTTGATGGACTCCTCACCGGGGAGCTGTTTTTT